What follows is one T cell receptor beta chain and its context. The antigen is unknown. This CDR3 contains 13 residues. V gave up 2 bases and J gave up 2 bases; unmatched junction bases: 0. CDR1 and CDR2 (germline): GTSNPN, SVGIG (reference sequence). The PCR made use of 60 Vbeta and 13 Jbeta primers. TCRdb's copy holds only in-frame clones and misses some; the assay was immunoSEQ multiplex PCR. Of 85,000 to 100,000 clones in the sample, 64% were seen once. The record originates from a study of cytomegalovirus exposure and HLA in healthy donors. The study's findings and limits: The study found most TCR sequences rare, yet found some public TCRs in many donors.

This TCR came from a man aged 60 to 75 in good health and CMV-seronegative. The chain recombines TRBV30 with TRBJ1-3, with 7 bases matching TRBD1. The sample was PBMCs. The CDR3 reads CAWSRGPGNTIYF. The CDR3 DNA reads TGTGCCTGGAGTAGGGGGCCTGGAAACACCATATATTTT.